Presented here are 9 T cell receptor beta chains from one specimen sequenced in a study of STAT5B mutations in CD4+ large granular lymphocyte leukemia. Produced via immunoSEQ multiplex PCR; TCRdb's table is partial and in-frame only. The repertoire holds 30,000 or so clones, 65% to 85% seen once, with more than 1% in the top ten. Sequences were obtained from CD4+ T cells from blood buffy coats. The receptor source for this set is a human donor in good health.

The genes are TRBV28 and TRBJ2-5; D is uncertain. Trimming left V 4 bases short and J 5 bases short, with 11 bases between. This CDR3 is 13 amino acids long. The germline V gene has CDR1 MDHEN and CDR2 SYDVKM. The CDR3 spells CASSSTFGETQYF. The CDR3 nucleotides are TGTGCCAGCAGTTCTACATTTGGCGAGACCCAGTACTTC.

V is TRBV28 and J is TRBJ2-2; D remains ambiguous. The germline CDR1 and CDR2 sequences are MDHEN and SYDVKM. The CDR3 runs 13 residues. The ends were cut back, 5 bases at V and 7 bases at J, with 11 bases in the middle. In nucleotides, the CDR3 is TGTGCCAGCAGTCGAGCGCGCGGCGGGGAGCTGTTTTTT. This gives the protein CASSRARGGELFF.

This clone was seen a few times. This chain connects TRBV10-3 to TRBJ2-7; D is perhaps TRBD1 or TRBD2 (5 bases each). V was clipped by 11 bases and J by 2 bases, with 19 bases between them. CDR1 and CDR2 (germline): ENHRY, SYGVKD. The CDR3 has 14 residues. The CDR3 DNA reads TGTGCCGTAACTAGTGGGGGTAAGGCCTACGAGCAGTACTTC. Amino acid sequence: CAVTSGGKAYEQYF.

This chain links TRBV29-1 with TRBJ2-1; weak D call: TRBD2 (6 bases). V was clipped by 4 bases and J by 8 bases, with 18 bases between them. CDR1 is SQVTM and CDR2 is ANQGSEA in the germline V gene. The CDR3 spans 14 residues. Written as DNA, the CDR3 is TGCAGCGTTGTATGGCAGGGAGGAGGTGATGAGCAGTTCTTC. Encoded protein: CSVVWQGGGDEQFF.

The chain combines TRBV11-2 with TRBJ2-1; 13 bases line up with TRBD2. CDR3 length: 14 residues. Germline lookup yields CDR1 SGHAT and CDR2 FQNNGV. Unmatched junction bases numbered 4, after V lost 6 bases and J lost 8 bases. CDR3 protein: CASRTSGGAYEQFF. The CDR3 coding sequence is TGTGCCAGCAGAACTAGCGGGGGGGCCTATGAGCAGTTCTTC.

This clone was detected a few times. The chain combines TRBV28 with TRBJ1-1, with D unresolved. Trimming took 3 bases from V and 5 from J, leaving 16 bases between them. Germline values: CDR1 MDHEN, CDR2 SYDVKM. The CDR3 loop spans 15 amino acids. DNA of the CDR3: TGTGCCAGCAGTTTGGGCAGCCAAAGGGAAACTGAAGCTTTCTTT. It yields the protein CASSLGSQRETEAFF. The full variable domain, rest sourced from reference TRBV28 and TRBJ1-1, is DVKVTQSSRYLVKRTGEKVFLECVQDMDHENMFWYRQDPGLGLRLIYFSYDVKMKEKGDIPEGYSVSREKKERFSLILESASTNQTSMYLCASSLGSQRETEAFFGQGTRLTVV.

This clone was found once. V gene TRBV14 combines with J gene TRBJ2-1; TRBD1 might be the D (5 bases). Germline V gene sequence: CDR1 SGHDN, CDR2 FVKESK. V shed 5 bases and J shed 0 bases, with 11 bases lying between them. The CDR3 extends over 15 amino acids. The DNA for the CDR3 is TGTGCCAGCAGCTATATTCAGGGCTCCTACAATGAGCAGTTCTTC. This gives the protein CASSYIQGSYNEQFF. The full variable domain, its missing parts supplied by reference TRBV14 and TRBJ2-1, is EAGVTQFPSHSVIEKGQTVTLRCDPISGHDNLYWYRRVMGKEIKFLLHFVKESKQDESGMPNNRFLAERTGGTYSTLKVQPAELEDSGVYFCASSYIQGSYNEQFFGPGTRLTVL.

This clone was seen a handful of times. The chain recombines TRBV9 with TRBJ1-5, with TRBD1 matching 11 bases. The CDR3 is made up of 14 amino acids. CDR1 and CDR2 (germline): SGDLS, YYNGEE. V was pared by 4 bases and J by 5 bases, with 2 bases of the junction left unmatched. In nucleotides, the CDR3 is TGTGCCAGCAGCCAGGGACAGGGGGATCAGCCCCAGCATTTT. Its translation: CASSQGQGDQPQHF.

The J gene is TRBJ1-4, the V gene TRBV19; maybe TRBD1 (6 bases). The CDR3 is made up of 14 amino acids. V gave up 1 base and J gave up 7 bases, with 10 bases separating them. CDR1 LNHDA and CDR2 SQIVND come from the germline V gene (reference sequence). The CDR3 DNA sequence: TGTGCCAGTAGTATAGGGACAGTGACTGAAAAACTGTTTTTT. As protein: CASSIGTVTEKLFF.